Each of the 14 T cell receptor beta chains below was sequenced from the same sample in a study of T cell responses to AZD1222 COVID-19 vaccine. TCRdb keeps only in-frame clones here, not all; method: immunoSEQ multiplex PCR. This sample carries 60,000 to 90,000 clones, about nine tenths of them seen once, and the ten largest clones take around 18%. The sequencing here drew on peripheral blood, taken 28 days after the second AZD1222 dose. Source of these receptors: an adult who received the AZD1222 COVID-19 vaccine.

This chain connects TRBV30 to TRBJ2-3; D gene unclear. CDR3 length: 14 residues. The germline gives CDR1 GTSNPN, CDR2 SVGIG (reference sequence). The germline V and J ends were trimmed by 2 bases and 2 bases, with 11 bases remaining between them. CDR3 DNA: TGTGCCTGGAGTCCGGGCCAGAACACAGATACGCAGTATTTT. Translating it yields CAWSPGQNTDTQYF.

CDR3 protein: CASSESGTLGEQYF. CDR3 DNA sequence: TGTGCCAGCAGTGAATCGGGGACCCTCGGGGAGCAGTACTTC. This chain links TRBV2 with TRBJ2-7, with D perhaps being TRBD1 or TRBD2 (5 bases each). From germline, CDR1 is SNHLY and CDR2 FYNNEI. V was trimmed by 2 bases and J by 7 bases, leaving 15 bases between them. This CDR3 contains 14 residues.

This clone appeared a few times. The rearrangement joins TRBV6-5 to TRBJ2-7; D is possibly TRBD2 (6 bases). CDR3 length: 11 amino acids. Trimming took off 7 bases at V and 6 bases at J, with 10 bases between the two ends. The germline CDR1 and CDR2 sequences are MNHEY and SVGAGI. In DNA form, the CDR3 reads TGTGCCAGCACGGAGGGTATCGAGCAGTACTTC. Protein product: CASTEGIEQYF.

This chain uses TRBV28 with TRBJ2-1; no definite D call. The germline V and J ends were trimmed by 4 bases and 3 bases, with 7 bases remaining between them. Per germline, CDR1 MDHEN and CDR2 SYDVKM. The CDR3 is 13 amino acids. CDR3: CASSSRLYNEQFF. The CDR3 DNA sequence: TGTGCCAGCAGTTCACGCCTCTACAATGAGCAGTTCTTC.

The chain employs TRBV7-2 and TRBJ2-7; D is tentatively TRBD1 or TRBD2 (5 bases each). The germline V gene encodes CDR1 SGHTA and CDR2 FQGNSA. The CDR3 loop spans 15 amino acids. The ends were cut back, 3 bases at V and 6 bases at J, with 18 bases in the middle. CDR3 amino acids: CASSLTAGTIPEQYF. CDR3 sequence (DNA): TGTGCCAGCAGCTTGACTGCCGGGACCATTCCCGAGCAGTACTTC.

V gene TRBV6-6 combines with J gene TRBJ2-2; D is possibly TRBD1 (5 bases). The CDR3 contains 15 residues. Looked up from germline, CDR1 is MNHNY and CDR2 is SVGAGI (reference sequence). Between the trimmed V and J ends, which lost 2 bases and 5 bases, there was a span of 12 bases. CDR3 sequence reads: CASSYTAGRTGELFF. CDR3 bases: TGTGCCAGCAGTTACACGGCAGGGCGGACCGGGGAGCTGTTTTTT.

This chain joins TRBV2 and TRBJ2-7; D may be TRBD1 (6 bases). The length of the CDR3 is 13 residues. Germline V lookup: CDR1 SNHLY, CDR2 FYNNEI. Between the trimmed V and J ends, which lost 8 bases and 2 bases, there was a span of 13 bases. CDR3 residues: CASGTPAAYEQYF. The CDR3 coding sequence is TGTGCCAGCGGGACACCCGCGGCCTACGAGCAGTACTTC.

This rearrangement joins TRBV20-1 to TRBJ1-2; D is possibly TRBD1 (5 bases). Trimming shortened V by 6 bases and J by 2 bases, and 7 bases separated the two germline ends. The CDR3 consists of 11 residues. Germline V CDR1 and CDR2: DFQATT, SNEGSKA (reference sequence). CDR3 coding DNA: TGCAGTGCCGGGGCGAACTATGGCTACACCTTC. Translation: CSAGANYGYTF.

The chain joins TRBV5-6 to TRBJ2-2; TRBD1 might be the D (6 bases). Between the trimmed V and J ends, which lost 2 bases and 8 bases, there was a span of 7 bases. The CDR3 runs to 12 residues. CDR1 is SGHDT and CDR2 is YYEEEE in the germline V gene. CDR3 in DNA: TGTGCCAGCAGCTTCGGACAGGGGGAGCTGTTTTTT. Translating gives CASSFGQGELFF.

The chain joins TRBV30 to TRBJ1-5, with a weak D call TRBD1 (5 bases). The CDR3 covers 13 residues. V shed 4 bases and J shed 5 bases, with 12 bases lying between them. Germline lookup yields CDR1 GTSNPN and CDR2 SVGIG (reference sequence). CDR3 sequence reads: CAWTNTGDQPQHF. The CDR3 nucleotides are TGTGCCTGGACCAATACGGGGGATCAGCCCCAGCATTTT.

In nucleotides, the CDR3 is TGTGCCAGCTCACCGGGCACGGGGGGACCTAACGAGCAGTACTTC. Translation gives CASSPGTGGPNEQYF. The chain joins TRBV18 to TRBJ2-7; 7 nucleotides line up with TRBD2. The CDR3 has 15 residues. Germline V gene sequence: CDR1 KGHSH, CDR2 LQKENI. The ends lost 3 bases at V and 5 bases at J; junction bases unmatched: 10.

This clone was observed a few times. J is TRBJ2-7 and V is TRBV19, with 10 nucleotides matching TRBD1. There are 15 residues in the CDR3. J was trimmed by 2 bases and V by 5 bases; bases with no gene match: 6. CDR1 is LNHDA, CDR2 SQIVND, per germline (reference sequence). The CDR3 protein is CASSGRDRGTYEQYF. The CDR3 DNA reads TGTGCCAGTAGTGGCCGGGACAGGGGCACCTACGAGCAGTACTTC.

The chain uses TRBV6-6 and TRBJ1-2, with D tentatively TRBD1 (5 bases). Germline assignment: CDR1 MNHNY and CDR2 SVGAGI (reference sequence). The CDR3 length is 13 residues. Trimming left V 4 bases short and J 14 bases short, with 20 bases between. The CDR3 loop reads CASSLVGPRKLTF. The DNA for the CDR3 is TGTGCCAGCAGTTTGGTGGGACCTCGGAAGTTGACCTTC.

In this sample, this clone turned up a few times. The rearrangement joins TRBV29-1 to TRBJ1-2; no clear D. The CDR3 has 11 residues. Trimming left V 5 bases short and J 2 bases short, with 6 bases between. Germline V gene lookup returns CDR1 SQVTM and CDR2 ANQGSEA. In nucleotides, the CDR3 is TGCAGCGTTCGTGGGAACTATGGCTACACCTTC. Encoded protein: CSVRGNYGYTF. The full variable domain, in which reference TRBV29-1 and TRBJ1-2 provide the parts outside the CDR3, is SAVISQKPSRDICQRGTSLTIQCQVDSQVTMMFWYRQQPGQSLTLIATANQGSEATYESGFVIDKFPISRPNLTFSTLTVSNMSPEDSSIYLCSVRGNYGYTFGSGTRLTVV.